This T cell receptor (beta chain) was captured in a study of OX40 agonist ivuxolimab in advanced cancers. Libraries were prepared by immunoSEQ multiplex PCR; TCRdb keeps only in-frame clonotypes and omits some of them. The data contain approximately 79,000 clones, around 83% of them seen just once; the ten biggest clones take up 0.99%. The CDR3 has 15 amino acids. Germline V CDR1 and CDR2: SGHAT, FQNNGV. Trimming left V 5 bases short and J 1 base short, with 14 bases between. Sample: CD4+ or CD8+ T cells sorted from blood, taken in a trial of the OX40 agonist ivuxolimab. The origin of this receptor is an adult with an advanced solid tumor such as melanoma, head and neck, liver or kidney cancer. V is TRBV11-2 and J is TRBJ1-1; perhaps TRBD1 as D (6 bases). CDR3 region: CASSPLGHQNTEAFF. The CDR3 DNA reads TGTGCCAGCAGCCCCTTGGGACACCAGAACACTGAAGCTTTCTTT.